Presented here are 15 T cell receptor beta chains from one specimen sequenced in a study of STAT5B mutations in CD4+ large granular lymphocyte leukemia. Libraries were prepared by immunoSEQ multiplex PCR; TCRdb keeps only in-frame clonotypes and omits some of them. The repertoire holds 34,000 or so clones, over 80% seen once, with around 4% in the top ten. The sequenced material came from CD4+ T cells from blood buffy coats. These receptors originate from a human donor in good health.

This chain uses TRBV7-2 with TRBJ2-7, with unresolved D. Germline V gives CDR1 SGHTA, CDR2 FQGNSA. Trimming shortened V by 2 bases and J by 1 base, and 9 bases separated the two germline ends. The CDR3 has 14 residues. The CDR3 here is CASSLPRESYEQYF. In DNA form, the CDR3 reads TGTGCCAGCAGCTTACCTAGGGAATCCTACGAGCAGTACTTC.

The J gene is TRBJ2-7, the V gene TRBV2, with 12 bases matching TRBD2. There are 15 residues in the CDR3. The J segment lost 7 bases and the V segment lost 5 bases, leaving 9 bases of the junction unmatched. Germline CDR1 reads SNHLY; CDR2 reads FYNNEI. The CDR3 nucleotides read TGTGCCAGCAGTACCCAACTAGCGGGGGGAAAGGAGCAGTACTTC. It translates to CASSTQLAGGKEQYF.

The genes are TRBV29-1 and TRBJ2-5; maybe TRBD2 (5 bases). Germline loops: CDR1 SQVTM, CDR2 ANQGSEA. V was clipped by 7 bases and J by 4 bases, with 19 bases between them. The CDR3 covers 14 residues. The CDR3 DNA reads TGCAGCGGCCTAGACCCAGGCGGACTAGAGACCCAGTACTTC. It encodes CSGLDPGGLETQYF.

The CDR3 here is CASSVWAGAQFNEQFF. The CDR3 DNA sequence: TGTGCCAGCAGCGTCTGGGCGGGAGCCCAATTCAATGAGCAGTTCTTC. This chain uses TRBV11-1 with TRBJ2-1; 7 nucleotides agree with TRBD2. Germline assignment: CDR1 SGHAT and CDR2 FQDESV (reference sequence). The CDR3 loop spans 16 amino acids. J was trimmed by 6 bases and V by 5 bases; bases with no gene match: 13. Based on the CDR3 plus reference TRBV11-1 and TRBJ2-1, the full variable domain is EAEVAQSPRYKITEKSQAVAFWCDPISGHATLYWYRQILGQGPELLVQFQDESVVDDSQLPKDRFSAERLKGVDSTLKIQPAELGDSAMYLCASSVWAGAQFNEQFFGPGTRLTVL.

The V call is TRBV7-2, the J call TRBJ2-7; D remains unclear. Germline V gene sequence: CDR1 SGHTA, CDR2 FQGNSA. The V end lost 0 bases, the J end lost 2 bases, and 5 bases lay between the germline ends. The CDR3 contains 13 residues. The CDR3: CASSLAPPYEQYF. CDR3 coding DNA: TGTGCCAGCAGCTTAGCGCCACCCTACGAGCAGTACTTC.

The genes are TRBV2 and TRBJ2-2; TRBD2 matches 8 bases. Germline values: CDR1 SNHLY, CDR2 FYNNEI. The CDR3 spans 13 residues. J lost 7 bases, V lost 4 bases, and 2 bases had no gene match. As DNA, the CDR3 is TGTGCCAGCAGTGGACTAGCGCGCGGGGAGCTGTTTTTT. Amino acid sequence: CASSGLARGELFF. Variable domain in full (rest from reference TRBV2 and TRBJ2-2): EPEVTQTPSHQVTQMGQEVILRCVPISNHLYFYWYRQILGQKVEFLVSFYNNEISEKSEIFDDQFSVERPDGSNFTLKIRSTKLEDSAMYFCASSGLARGELFFGEGSRLTVL.

This sequence joins TRBV20-1 and TRBJ2-5; D is ambiguous. The CDR3 contains 11 residues. V was pared by 4 bases and J by 3 bases, with 6 bases between. Germline V gives CDR1 DFQATT, CDR2 SNEGSKA (reference sequence). The DNA for the CDR3 is TGCAGTGCTAAGAAAGAAGAGACCCAGTACTTC. As protein: CSAKKEETQYF.

V and J are TRBV29-1 and TRBJ2-7; either TRBD1 or TRBD2 may fit D (6 bases each). Germline V gene sequence: CDR1 SQVTM, CDR2 ANQGSEA. The CDR3 spans 13 residues. Trimming pared 6 bases from V and 6 bases from J, leaving 18 bases between. The CDR3 DNA follows: TGCAGCGTACCGGGGGCAGGAGAGGTCGAGCAGTACTTC. Residues: CSVPGAGEVEQYF.

The gene calls are TRBV5-1 and TRBJ2-7; TRBD2 agrees at 12 bases. J gave up 5 bases and V 0 bases, and 6 bases lay outside the gene matches. Per germline, CDR1 SGHRS and CDR2 YFSETQ. This CDR3 is built from 16 residues. CDR3 loop: CASSLAPSGRANEQYF. DNA for the CDR3: TGCGCCAGCAGCTTGGCCCCTAGCGGGAGGGCCAACGAGCAGTACTTC.

A note on this clone: Other DNA sequences in this sample translate to the same CDR3. This chain's CDR3 is CASSLGVRAGYEQYF. CDR3 bases: TGTGCCAGCAGCTTAGGTGTCAGGGCGGGATACGAGCAGTACTTC. V is TRBV7-2 and J is TRBJ2-7, with a tentative D call TRBD2 (6 bases). Trimming removed 1 base from V and 4 bases from J, with 14 bases in between. The germline V gene has CDR1 SGHTA and CDR2 FQGNSA. CDR3 size: 15 residues. The full variable domain, rest sourced from reference TRBV7-2 and TRBJ2-7, is GAGVSQSPSNKVTEKGKDVELRCDPISGHTALYWYRQSLGQGLEFLIYFQGNSAPDKSGLPSDRFSAERTGGSVSTLTIQRTQQEDSAVYLCASSLGVRAGYEQYFGPGTRLTVT.

The chain couples TRBV6-5 to TRBJ2-7; D might be TRBD1 or TRBD2, each matching 5 bases. The V end was cut by 0 bases, the J end by 7 bases, with 16 bases between. The CDR3 is 15 residues long. In germline, CDR1 is MNHEY, CDR2 SVGAGI. Here the CDR3 reads CASSYSGTDLREQYF. CDR3 bases: TGTGCCAGCAGTTACTCCGGGACCGACCTACGAGAGCAGTACTTC.

The rearrangement links TRBV5-4 to TRBJ2-5; the D gene is possibly TRBD2 (5 bases). V was clipped by 7 bases and J by 5 bases, with 18 bases between them. Germline V gives CDR1 SGHNT, CDR2 YYREEE (reference sequence). There are 14 residues in the CDR3. The CDR3 loop reads CASSLGAPRETQYF. In DNA form, the CDR3 reads TGTGCCAGCTCCCTGGGAGCCCCTCGCGAGACCCAGTACTTC.

The rearrangement links TRBV11-2 to TRBJ2-7; TRBD2 matches at 8 bases. J was trimmed by 7 bases and V by 5 bases; bases with no gene match: 7. The germline gives CDR1 SGHAT, CDR2 FQNNGV. The CDR3 consists of 13 residues. The CDR3 DNA sequence: TGTGCCAGCAGCCCGTACGGGGGGGGTGAGCAGTACTTC. Protein: CASSPYGGGEQYF.

This rearrangement joins TRBV6-6 to TRBJ2-1; 11 nucleotides line up with TRBD2. The CDR3 contains 16 residues. In germline, CDR1 is MNHNY, CDR2 SVGAGI (reference sequence). After removal of 6 bases from V and 4 bases from J, the junction contained 8 bases not matched to a gene. CDR3 nucleotide sequence: TGTGCCAGCAGCTTTCCCGGGACTAGCGGATACAATGAGCAGTTCTTC. Translation: CASSFPGTSGYNEQFF.

V gene TRBV28 combines with J gene TRBJ1-5, with a tentative D call TRBD1 (6 bases). Germline V gene sequence: CDR1 MDHEN, CDR2 SYDVKM. V was clipped by 3 bases and J by 7 bases, with 16 bases between them. The CDR3 loop spans 15 amino acids. The CDR3 DNA sequence: TGTGCCAGCAGTTTGAGTAGGGGGAGTTGGCAGCCCCAGCATTTT. This codes for CASSLSRGSWQPQHF. The full variable domain, its missing parts supplied by reference TRBV28 and TRBJ1-5, is DVKVTQSSRYLVKRTGEKVFLECVQDMDHENMFWYRQDPGLGLRLIYFSYDVKMKEKGDIPEGYSVSREKKERFSLILESASTNQTSMYLCASSLSRGSWQPQHFGDGTRLSIL.